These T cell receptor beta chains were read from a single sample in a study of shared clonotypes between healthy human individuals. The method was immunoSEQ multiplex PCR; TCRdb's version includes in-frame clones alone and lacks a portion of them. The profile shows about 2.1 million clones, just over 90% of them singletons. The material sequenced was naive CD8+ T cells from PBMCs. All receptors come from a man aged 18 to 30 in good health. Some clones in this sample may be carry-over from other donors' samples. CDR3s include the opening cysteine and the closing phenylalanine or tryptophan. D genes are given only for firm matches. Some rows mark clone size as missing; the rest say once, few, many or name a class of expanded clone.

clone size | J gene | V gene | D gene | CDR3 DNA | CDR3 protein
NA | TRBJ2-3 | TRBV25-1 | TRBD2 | TGTGCCAGCAGTGAACTTGATCCTGCGGGAGGGCCGGGTACGCAGTATTTT | CASSELDPAGGPGTQYF
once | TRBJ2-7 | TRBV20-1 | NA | TGCAGTGCTACCGTGAGGGACGAGCAGTACTTC | CSATVRDEQYF
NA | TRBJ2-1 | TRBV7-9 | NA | TGTGCCAGCAGCTTTGGACAGCTCCCCTACAATGAGCAGTTCTTC | CASSFGQLPYNEQFF
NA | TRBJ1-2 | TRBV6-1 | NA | TGTGCCAGCAGTGAGTACGGGGACGGCTACACCTTC | CASSEYGDGYTF
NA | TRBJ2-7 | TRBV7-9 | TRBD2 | TGTGCCAGCAGTTACCCGGGGGAGGGCCTGGGGAGAGAGCAGTACTTC | CASSYPGEGLGREQYF
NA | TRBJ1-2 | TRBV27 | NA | TGTGCCAGCAGTTTTGGGGCAGGGTATGGCTACACCTTC | CASSFGAGYGYTF
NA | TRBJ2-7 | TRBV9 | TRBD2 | TGTGCCAGCAGCGTAGTAGCGGGAGGGGGTTACGAGCAGTACTTC | CASSVVAGGGYEQYF
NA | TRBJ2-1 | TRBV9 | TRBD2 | TGTGCCAGCAGCGTAGCGGGAGGAATCAATGAGCAGTTCTTC | CASSVAGGINEQFF
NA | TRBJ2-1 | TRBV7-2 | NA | TGTGCCAGCAGCTTAGTTGTGGGGCCCATTAGTGAGCAGTTCTTC | CASSLVVGPISEQFF
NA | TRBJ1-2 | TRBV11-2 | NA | TGTGCCAGCAGCTTAGTCGAAAATGGCTACACCTTC | CASSLVENGYTF
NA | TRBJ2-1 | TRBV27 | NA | TGTGCCAGCAGTTTCTCGGCGTCCAATGAGCAGTTCTTC | CASSFSASNEQFF
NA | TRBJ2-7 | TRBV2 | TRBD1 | TGTGCCAGTGACAGGGAATCCTTCTCCTACGAGCAGTACTTC | CASDRESFSYEQYF
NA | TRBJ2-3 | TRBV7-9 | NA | TGTGCCAGCAGCTATTCACCGGGGCGGCTGCACACAGATACGCAGTATTTT | CASSYSPGRLHTDTQYF
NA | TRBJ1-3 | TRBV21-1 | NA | NA | CASSAFGSGSSGNTIYF
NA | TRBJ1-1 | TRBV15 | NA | TGTGCCACCAGCGGGTTAGTAGGACTGACTGAAGCTTTCTTT | CATSGLVGLTEAFF
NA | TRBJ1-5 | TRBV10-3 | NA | TGTGCCATCAGTGGCGAGGTTGTGTCACGGCGCAATCAGCCCCAGCATTTT | CAISGEVVSRRNQPQHF
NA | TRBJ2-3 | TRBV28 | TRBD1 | TGTGCCAGCAGCCCACTCAGGGGGAACACAGATACGCAGTATTTT | CASSPLRGNTDTQYF
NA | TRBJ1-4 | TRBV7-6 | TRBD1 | TGTGCCAGCCGTCGCGCAGGGGGGACTTCTAATGAAAAACTGTTTTTT | CASRRAGGTSNEKLFF
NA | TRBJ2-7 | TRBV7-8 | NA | TGTGCCAGCAGTACCAGGGTCTACGAGCAGTACTTC | CASSTRVYEQYF
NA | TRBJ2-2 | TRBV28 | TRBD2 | TGTGCCAGCAGTCCGACTAGCGGGATCTACACCGGGGAGCTGTTTTTT | CASSPTSGIYTGELFF
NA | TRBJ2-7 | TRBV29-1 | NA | TGCAGCGTTGTAAAGGGCTACGAGCAGTACTTC | CSVVKGYEQYF
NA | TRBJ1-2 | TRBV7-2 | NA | TGTGCCAGCAGCTTAGAGAGGACGTTGTGGTATGGCTACACCTTC | CASSLERTLWYGYTF
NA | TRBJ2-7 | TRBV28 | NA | TGTGCCAGCAGTTTCCGGGGTGGGGGCTACGAGCAGTACTTC | CASSFRGGGYEQYF
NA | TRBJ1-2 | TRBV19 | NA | TGTGCCAGTAGTATTAAGGGGCGACTCTATGGCTACACCTTC | CASSIKGRLYGYTF
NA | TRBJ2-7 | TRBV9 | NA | TGTGCCAGCAGCGTAGCTGGGGGGGCGGGTGAGCAGTACTTC | CASSVAGGAGEQYF
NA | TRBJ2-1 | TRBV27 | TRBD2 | TGTGCCAGCACCCAAACTAGCGCGGCCTCCTACAATGAGCAGTTCTTC | CASTQTSAASYNEQFF
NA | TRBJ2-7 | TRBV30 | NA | TGTGCCTGGAGTGTCGGGTACGAGCAGTACTTC | CAWSVGYEQYF
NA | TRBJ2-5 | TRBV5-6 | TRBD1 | TGTGCCAGCAGCTTGGGTACAGGGGGCCAAGAGACCCAGTACTTC | CASSLGTGGQETQYF
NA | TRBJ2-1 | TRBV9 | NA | TGTGCCAGCAGCTACAACCCTAACAATGAGCAGTTCTTC | CASSYNPNNEQFF
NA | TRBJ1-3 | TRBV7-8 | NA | TGTGCCAGCAGCTTAGCGGGGGACACCATATATTTT | CASSLAGDTIYF
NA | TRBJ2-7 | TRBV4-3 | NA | TGCGCCAGCAGCCAAGATCTCGAGACTATCAACGAGCAGTACTTC | CASSQDLETINEQYF
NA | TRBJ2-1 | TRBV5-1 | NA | TGCGCCAGCAGCCCTAAGGGGTACAATGAGCAGTTCTTC | CASSPKGYNEQFF
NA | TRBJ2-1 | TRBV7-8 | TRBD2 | TGTGCCAGCAGCGCTCGTATAGCGGGAGTAAACAATGAGCAGTTCTTC | CASSARIAGVNNEQFF
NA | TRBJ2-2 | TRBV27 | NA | TGTGCCAGCAGTCCTTCCCAGGGGCAACACCCCGGGGAGCTGTTTTTT | CASSPSQGQHPGELFF
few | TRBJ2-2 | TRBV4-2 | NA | TGTGCCAGCAGCCCCGAGGTAGGGTCGAACACCGGGGAGCTGTTTTTT | CASSPEVGSNTGELFF
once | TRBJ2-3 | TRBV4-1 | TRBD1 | TGCGCCAGCAGCCAATGGGACAGCCGCACAGATACGCAGTATTTT | CASSQWDSRTDTQYF
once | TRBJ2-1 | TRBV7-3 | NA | TGTGCCAGCAGCTTAAAGGGAATGGATTACAATGAGCAGTTCTTC | CASSLKGMDYNEQFF
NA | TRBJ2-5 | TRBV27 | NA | TGTGCCAGCAGTATCCACCCAAGCGGACAAGAGACCCAGTACTTC | CASSIHPSGQETQYF
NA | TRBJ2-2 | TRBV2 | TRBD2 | TGTGCCAGCAGTGCTTGGGGACTAGCGGGGGACACCGGGGAGCTGTTTTTT | CASSAWGLAGDTGELFF
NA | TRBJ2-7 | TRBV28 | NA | TGTGCCAGCAGCATAGGTTTTTCTTCGCGGGAGCAGTACTTC | CASSIGFSSREQYF
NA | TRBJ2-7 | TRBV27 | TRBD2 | TGTGCCAGCAGTTCCCGGGGGGAGCGCCGGTACGAGCAGTACTTC | CASSSRGERRYEQYF
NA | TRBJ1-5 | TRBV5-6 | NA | TGTGCCAGCAGCTCGGACGATAGCAATCAGCCCCAGCATTTT | CASSSDDSNQPQHF
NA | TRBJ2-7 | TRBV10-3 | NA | TGTGCCATCAGTGGGCCGGAGACCTACGAGCAGTACTTC | CAISGPETYEQYF
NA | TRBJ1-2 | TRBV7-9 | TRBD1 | TGTGCCAGCAGCCATACACAGGGGGCTTTTGGCTACACCTTC | CASSHTQGAFGYTF
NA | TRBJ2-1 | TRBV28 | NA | TGTGCCAGCAGACCCCCAGGGATCTACAATGAGCAGTTCTTC | CASRPPGIYNEQFF
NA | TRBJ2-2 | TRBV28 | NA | TGTGCCAGCAGTTTATACTTACCCACCGGGGAGCTGTTTTTT | CASSLYLPTGELFF
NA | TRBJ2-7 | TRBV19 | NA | TGTGCCAAGTCCCAACGCTACGAGCAGTACTTC | CAKSQRYEQYF
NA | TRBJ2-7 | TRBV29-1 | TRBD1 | TGCAGCGTTCGGACAGGTCCCTACGAGCAGTACTTC | CSVRTGPYEQYF
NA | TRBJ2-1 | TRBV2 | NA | TGTGCCAGCAGTGAAGGGGATACCTATAGTTACAATGAGCAGTTCTTC | CASSEGDTYSYNEQFF
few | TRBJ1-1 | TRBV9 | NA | TGTGCCAGCAGCCTCTCCGACAGGACTTTCTTT | CASSLSDRTFF
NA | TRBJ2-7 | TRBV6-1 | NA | TGTGCCACCGCCCTTGAAAACGTGCAGTACTTC | CATALENVQYF
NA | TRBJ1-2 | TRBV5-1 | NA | TGCGCCAGCAGCTTGAAGGGACTAAGGGGCAAGGTGCGTGGCTACACCTTC | CASSLKGLRGKVRGYTF
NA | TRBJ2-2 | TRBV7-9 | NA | TGTGCCAGCAGCTTAGGGACAGCGAACACCGGGGAGCTGTTTTTT | CASSLGTANTGELFF
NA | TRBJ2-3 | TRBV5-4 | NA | TGTGCCAGCAGCCAAGAGAGGGGGGGACGCACAGATACGCAGTATTTT | CASSQERGGRTDTQYF
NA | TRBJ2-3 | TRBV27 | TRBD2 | TGTGCCAGCAGTTTACTAGCGGGGTCCACAGATACGCAGTATTTT | CASSLLAGSTDTQYF
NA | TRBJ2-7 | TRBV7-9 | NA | TGTGCCAGCAGCTTAGGAGAGAGCCACGAGCAGTACTTC | CASSLGESHEQYF
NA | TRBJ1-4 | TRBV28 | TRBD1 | TGTGCCAGCGGGACAGAACTTCATGAAAAACTGTTTTTT | CASGTELHEKLFF